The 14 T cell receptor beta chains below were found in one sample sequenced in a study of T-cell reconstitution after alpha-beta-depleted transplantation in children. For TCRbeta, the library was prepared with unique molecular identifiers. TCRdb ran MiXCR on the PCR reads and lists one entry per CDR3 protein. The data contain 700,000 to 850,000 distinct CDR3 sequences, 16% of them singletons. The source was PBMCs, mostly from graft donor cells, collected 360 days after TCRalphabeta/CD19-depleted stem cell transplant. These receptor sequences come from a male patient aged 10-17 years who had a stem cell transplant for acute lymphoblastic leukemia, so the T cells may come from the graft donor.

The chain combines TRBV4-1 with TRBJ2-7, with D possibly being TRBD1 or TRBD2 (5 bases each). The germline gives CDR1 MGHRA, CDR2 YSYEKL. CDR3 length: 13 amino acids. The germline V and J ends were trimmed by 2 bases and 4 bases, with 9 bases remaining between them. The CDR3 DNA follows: TGCGCCAGCAGCCAAACGGGGCTTTACGAGCAGTACTTC. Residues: CASSQTGLYEQYF.

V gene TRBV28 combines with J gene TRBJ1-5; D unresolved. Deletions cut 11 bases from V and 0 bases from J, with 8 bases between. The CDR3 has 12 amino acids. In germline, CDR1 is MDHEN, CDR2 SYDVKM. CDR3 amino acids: CALGPSNQPQHF. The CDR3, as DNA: TGTGCCTTAGGGCCTAGCAATCAGCCCCAGCATTTT.

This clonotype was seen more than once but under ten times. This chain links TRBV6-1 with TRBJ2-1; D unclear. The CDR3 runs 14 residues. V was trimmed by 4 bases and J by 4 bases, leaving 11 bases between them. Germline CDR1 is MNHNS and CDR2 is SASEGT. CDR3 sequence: CASSVLFLYNEQFF. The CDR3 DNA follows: TGTGCCAGCAGTGTTCTATTTCTGTACAATGAGCAGTTCTTC.

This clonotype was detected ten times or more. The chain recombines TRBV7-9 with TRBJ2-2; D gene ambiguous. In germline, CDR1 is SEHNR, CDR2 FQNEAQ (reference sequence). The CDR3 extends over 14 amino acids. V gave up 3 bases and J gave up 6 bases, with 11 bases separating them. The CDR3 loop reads CASSFSPPPGELFF. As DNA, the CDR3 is TGTGCCAGCAGCTTCTCCCCTCCCCCCGGGGAGCTGTTTTTT. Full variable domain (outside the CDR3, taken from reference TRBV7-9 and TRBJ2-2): DTGVSQNPRHKITKRGQNVTFRCDPISEHNRLYWYRQTLGQGPEFLTYFQNEAQLEKSRLLSDRFSAERPKGSFSTLEIQRTEQGDSAMYLCASSFSPPPGELFFGEGSRLTVL.

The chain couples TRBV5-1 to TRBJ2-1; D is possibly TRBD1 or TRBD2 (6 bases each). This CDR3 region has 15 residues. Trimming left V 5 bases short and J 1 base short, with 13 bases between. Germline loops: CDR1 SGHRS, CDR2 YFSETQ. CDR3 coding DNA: TGCGCCAGCAGGGAAGGGGGGAGGTCCTACAATGAGCAGTTCTTC. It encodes CASREGGRSYNEQFF.

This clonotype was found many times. The CDR3 sequence is CASSWTGVGNEQFF. As DNA, the CDR3 is TGCGCCAGCAGCTGGACAGGGGTTGGCAATGAGCAGTTCTTC. V gene TRBV5-1 combines with J gene TRBJ2-1, with 9 bases fitting TRBD1. The CDR3 covers 14 residues. Germline V lookup: CDR1 SGHRS, CDR2 YFSETQ. The trim removed 3 bases at V and 6 bases at J, leaving 4 bases unmatched.

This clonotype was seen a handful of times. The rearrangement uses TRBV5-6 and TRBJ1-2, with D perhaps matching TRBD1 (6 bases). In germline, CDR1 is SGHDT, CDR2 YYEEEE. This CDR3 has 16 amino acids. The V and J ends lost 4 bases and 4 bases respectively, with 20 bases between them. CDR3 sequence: CASSGRIGGPGYGYTF. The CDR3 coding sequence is TGTGCCAGCAGCGGCCGGATAGGGGGGCCGGGCTATGGCTACACCTTC.

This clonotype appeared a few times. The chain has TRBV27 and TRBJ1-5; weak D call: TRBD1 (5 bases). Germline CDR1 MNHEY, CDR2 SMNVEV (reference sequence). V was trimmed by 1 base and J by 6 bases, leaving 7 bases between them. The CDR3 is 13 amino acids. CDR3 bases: TGTGCCAGCAGTTTATGGGGGACTCAGCCCCAGCATTTT. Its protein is CASSLWGTQPQHF.

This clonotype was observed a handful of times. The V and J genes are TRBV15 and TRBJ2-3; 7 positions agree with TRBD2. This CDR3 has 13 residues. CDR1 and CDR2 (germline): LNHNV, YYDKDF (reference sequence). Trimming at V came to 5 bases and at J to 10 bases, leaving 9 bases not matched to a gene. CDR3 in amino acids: CATSGYKRDSQYF. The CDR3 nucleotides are TGTGCCACCAGCGGTTACAAGCGGGATTCGCAGTATTTT.

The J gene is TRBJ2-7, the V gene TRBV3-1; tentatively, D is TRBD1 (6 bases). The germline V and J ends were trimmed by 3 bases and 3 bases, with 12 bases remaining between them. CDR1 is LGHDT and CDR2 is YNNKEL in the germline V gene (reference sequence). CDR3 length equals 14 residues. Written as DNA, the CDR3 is TGTGCCAGCAGCCAGACGGACAGCTTCTACGAGCAGTACTTC. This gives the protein CASSQTDSFYEQYF.

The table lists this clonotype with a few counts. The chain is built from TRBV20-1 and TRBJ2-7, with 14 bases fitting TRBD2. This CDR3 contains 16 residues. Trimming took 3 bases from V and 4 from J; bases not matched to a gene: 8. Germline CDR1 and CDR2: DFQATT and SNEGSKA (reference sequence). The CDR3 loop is CSASVQGTSGRYEQYF. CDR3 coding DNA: TGCAGTGCTAGTGTCCAAGGGACTAGCGGGAGATACGAGCAGTACTTC.

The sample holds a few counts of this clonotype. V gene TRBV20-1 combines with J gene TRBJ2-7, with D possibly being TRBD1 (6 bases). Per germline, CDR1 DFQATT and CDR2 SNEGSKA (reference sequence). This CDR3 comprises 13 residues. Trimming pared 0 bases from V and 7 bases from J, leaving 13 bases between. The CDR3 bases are TGCAGTGCTAGAGATGGGGGCACCCTGGAGCAGTACTTC. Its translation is CSARDGGTLEQYF.

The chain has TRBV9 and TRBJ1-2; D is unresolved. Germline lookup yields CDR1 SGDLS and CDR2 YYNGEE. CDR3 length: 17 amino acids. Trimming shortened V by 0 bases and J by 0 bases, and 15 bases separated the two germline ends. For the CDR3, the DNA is TGTGCCAGCAGCGTAGGGATAGGACTTTTAGCTAACTATGGCTACACCTTC. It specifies CASSVGIGLLANYGYTF.

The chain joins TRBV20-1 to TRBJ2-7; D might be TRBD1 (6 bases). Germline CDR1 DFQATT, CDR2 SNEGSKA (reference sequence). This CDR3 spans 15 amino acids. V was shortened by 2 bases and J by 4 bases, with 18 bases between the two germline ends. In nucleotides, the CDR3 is TGCAGTGCTAGACGACCGACAGGCCATCGGTACGAGCAGTACTTC. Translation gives CSARRPTGHRYEQYF.